This T cell receptor (beta chain) originates from a study of blood T cell repertoires in COVID-19 (TCRdb year 2020). Concerning the study at large: Samples from collaborators originated in the United States, Italy and Spain and spanned both the acute and convalescent phases of COVID-19. The repertoires were released in a freely available public database meant as a resource for research on the immune response to SARS-CoV-2. The dataset comprised deeply sampled blood TCRbeta repertoires from subjects exposed to, actively infected with, or recovered from COVID-19. The sample metadata nearly always contained a de-identified subject ID, COVID-19 status, age in years and sex. The prospective study material was composed of cDNA or gDNA derived from T cells, B-cell-depleted T cells, or PBMCs. The samples were drawn from two sources: the first 160 participants of the ongoing ImmuneRACE study, and fewer than 1,500 subjects contributed by 6 global collaborators. Where available, HLA class I and class II types were obtained from metadata supplied by the sample provider rather than from assay-based typing.

TCRbeta CDR3 regions were amplified from genomic DNA using the immunoSEQ Assay, a bias-controlled multiplex PCR. For the original study's pipeline: The number of nucleated cells in each sample was estimated from the amplification of reference gene primers within the assay. To quantify the absolute abundance of each unique TCRbeta CDR3 rearrangement, sequence reads were collapsed and filtered. Productive Simpson clonality was computed per sample as the square root of Simpson's diversity index over productive rearrangements. Entries here come from immuneACCESS through TCRdb and include only in-frame sequences with V and J called. Some clones fail to appear in such tables; in the studies checked, an unresolved V gene covers under half of the shortfall, and the cause of the remainder is unknown. V, J and clone size are those of that table, while D and trimming were read from the DNA. The table for this sample lists under 150,000 clones; less than 85% of them were counted only once. The ten biggest clones cover about 9.3% of the sample.

Notes on this clone: Its antigen is still unknown. Per-base qualities were not stored, and no clone one base away is much larger.

Points the paper makes about the study in general: How much clinical and demographic metadata was included differed by source and by participant, and the metadata was provided uncurated.

Whole blood was collected in K2EDTA tubes by collaborating institutions according to the institutions' own protocols. For TCRbeta analysis, collaborators shipped samples in one of three forms: frozen whole blood, isolated PBMCs, or DNA extracted from either of those sample types. The germline V end is reduced by 5 bases and the J end by 8 bases; junction bases left unmatched: 7. CDR3 length: 15 amino acids, cysteine to phenylalanine. The read is trimmed to its CDR3 DNA, 45 bases read in frame from base 1. Sequences LGHNA (CDR1) and YSLEER (CDR2) are obtained from the germline V gene. The chain couples TRBV4-3 to TRBJ1-6, with 9 middle bases fitting TRBD1. The sequence derives from a woman aged 80 or over in a cohort sampled during active or convalescent COVID-19. Specimen: peripheral blood. Here is the DNA: TGCGCCAGCAGCTCCCGGGACAGGGAACATTCACCCCTCCACTTT. Its protein reads: CASSSRDREHSPLHF.